One sample yielded the 13 T cell receptor beta chains listed below, sequenced in a study of T-cell memory formation after mild COVID-19. TCRdb called the 5' RACE reads again in MiXCR, with one record for every CDR3 protein. The sample holds some 180,000 distinct CDR3 sequences, 10% to 15% seen once. The sequenced material came from PBMCs or a T cell subset sorted from them (not recorded which). The receptors originated from a man younger than 35 who had mild COVID-19 (a few samples of this study predate the infection). Cell type and time point are not known.

This clonotype was observed a handful of times. The rearrangement links TRBV25-1 to TRBJ2-3; the D call may be TRBD1 or TRBD2 (5 bases each). The CDR3 covers 15 residues. Germline V gene lookup returns CDR1 MGHDK and CDR2 SYGVNS. V was pared by 8 bases and J by 9 bases, with 24 bases between. The CDR3 spells CASGGLRGTVRTQYF. Here the CDR3 DNA reads TGTGCCAGCGGGGGTTTAAGGGGTACTGTTCGGACGCAGTATTTT.

A few counts support this clonotype. The rearrangement links TRBV9 to TRBJ2-1, with D perhaps matching TRBD2 (7 bases). The CDR3 is 14 amino acids. The V end was cut by 0 bases, the J end by 5 bases, with 9 bases between. CDR1 and CDR2 from the germline V gene are SGDLS and YYNGEE. The CDR3 is CASSVGGGHNEQFF. The CDR3 DNA follows: TGTGCCAGCAGCGTAGGCGGGGGCCACAATGAGCAGTTCTTC.

A few counts support this clonotype. V and J are TRBV2 and TRBJ2-1; tentatively, D is TRBD2 (5 bases). Trimming took 4 bases from V and 9 from J, leaving 16 bases between them. CDR1 and CDR2 (germline): SNHLY, FYNNEI. CDR3 length equals 14 residues. Written as DNA, the CDR3 is TGTGCCAGCAGTGGGGAAGGGAGTTCTAGTGAGCAGTTCTTC. Translation: CASSGEGSSSEQFF.

Written as DNA, the CDR3 is TGCAGTGCTAGACCGTGGGGAAGCAATCAGCCCCAGCATTTT. Translation gives CSARPWGSNQPQHF. The V and J genes are TRBV20-1 and TRBJ1-5; D gene uncertain. The CDR3 loop spans 14 amino acids. Deletions cut 2 bases from V and 1 base from J, with 9 bases between. The germline gives CDR1 DFQATT, CDR2 SNEGSKA (reference sequence).

This clonotype occurred a few times. This rearrangement joins TRBV6-6 to TRBJ1-2, with D possibly being TRBD1 (5 bases). V was trimmed by 7 bases and J by 5 bases, leaving 17 bases between them. Germline assignment: CDR1 MNHNY and CDR2 SVGAGI (reference sequence). CDR3 length: 14 amino acids. CDR3: CASNKRGGEYGYTF. The CDR3 DNA is TGTGCCAGCAACAAACGCGGGGGGGAATATGGCTACACCTTC.

V is TRBV5-4 and J is TRBJ2-1; 9 bases are a match to TRBD1. The CDR3 is made up of 16 amino acids. V lost 5 bases and J lost 4; bases outside the gene matches: 10. Germline CDR1 reads SGHNT; CDR2 reads YYREEE (reference sequence). CDR3 amino acids: CASSEARDRVYNEQFF. Written as DNA, the CDR3 is TGTGCCAGCAGTGAAGCCCGGGACAGGGTTTACAATGAGCAGTTCTTC.

CDR3 nucleotide sequence: TGTGCCAGCAGGCCAGGGGGCGCTTCTGAAAAACTGTTTTTT. Amino acids: CASRPGGASEKLFF. This chain uses TRBV6-5 with TRBJ1-4; 8 bases are shared with TRBD1. CDR1 and CDR2 from the germline V gene are MNHEY and SVGAGI. The length of the CDR3 is 14 residues. The trim removed 6 bases at V and 7 bases at J, leaving 7 bases unmatched.

The table lists this clonotype with a few counts. The chain combines TRBV7-2 with TRBJ2-1; TRBD1 aligns across 8 bases. This CDR3 has 18 amino acids. The germline CDR1 and CDR2 sequences are SGHTA and FQGNSA. Trimming cost V 1 base and J 6 bases; bases outside gene matches: 14. The CDR3 DNA reads as TGTGCCAGCAGCTTAGTTTGGGTCGGGACAGGACAATTCAATGAGCAGTTCTTC. It codes for CASSLVWVGTGQFNEQFF.

This clonotype was recorded many times. The chain uses TRBV20-1 and TRBJ2-5; a weak D match, TRBD2 (5 bases). Per the germline V gene, CDR1 is DFQATT and CDR2 is SNEGSKA (reference sequence). V shed 2 bases and J shed 2 bases, with 12 bases lying between them. The CDR3 extends over 14 amino acids. CDR3 bases: TGCAGTGCTAGAAAGTGGGGAGAGCAAGAGACCCAGTACTTC. Protein: CSARKWGEQETQYF.

The chain recombines TRBV12-3 or TRBV12-4 with TRBJ2-1; 9 nucleotides match TRBD1. The CDR3 spans 14 residues. With V trimmed by 6 bases and J by 9 bases, 9 bases remained unmatched. CDR3 protein: CASRSPGQGGEQFF. CDR3 nucleotide sequence: TGTGCCAGCAGATCCCCGGGACAGGGAGGTGAGCAGTTCTTC.

The chain recombines TRBV2 with TRBJ2-3; D unresolved. Germline CDR1 is SNHLY and CDR2 is FYNNEI. This CDR3 has 13 residues. The ends were cut back, 5 bases at V and 0 bases at J, with 6 bases in the middle. This CDR3 is CASSKTSTDTQYF. CDR3 bases: TGTGCCAGCAGTAAGACTAGCACAGATACGCAGTATTTT.

The chain couples TRBV18 to TRBJ1-1, with 7 bases fitting TRBD1. The J segment lost 6 bases and the V segment lost 0 bases, leaving 7 bases of the junction unmatched. The CDR3 has 15 amino acids. Germline assignment: CDR1 KGHSH and CDR2 LQKENI. The CDR3 sequence is CASSPPTGESSEAFF. CDR3 DNA sequence: TGTGCCAGCTCACCACCTACAGGGGAATCCTCTGAAGCTTTCTTT.

This clonotype turned up a few times. The rearrangement joins TRBV9 to TRBJ2-1; 8 bases map to TRBD2. The J segment lost 5 bases and the V segment lost 3 bases, leaving 10 bases of the junction unmatched. The germline V gene encodes CDR1 SGDLS and CDR2 YYNGEE. CDR3 size: 16 residues. The CDR3 DNA follows: TGTGCCAGCAGCGCTTATTCACCGGGGGGGAACAATGAGCAGTTCTTC. This codes for CASSAYSPGGNNEQFF.